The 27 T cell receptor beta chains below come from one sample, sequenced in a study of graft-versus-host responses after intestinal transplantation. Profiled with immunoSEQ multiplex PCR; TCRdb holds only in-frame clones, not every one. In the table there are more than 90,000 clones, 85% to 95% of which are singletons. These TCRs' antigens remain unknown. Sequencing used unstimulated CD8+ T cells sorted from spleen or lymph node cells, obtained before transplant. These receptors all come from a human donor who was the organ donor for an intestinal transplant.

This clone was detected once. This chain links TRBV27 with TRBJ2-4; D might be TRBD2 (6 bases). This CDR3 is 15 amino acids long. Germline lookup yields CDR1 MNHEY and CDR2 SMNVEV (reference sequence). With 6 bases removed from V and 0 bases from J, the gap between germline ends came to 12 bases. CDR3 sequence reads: CASSRGLLAKNIQYF. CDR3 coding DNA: TGTGCCAGCAGCCGGGGACTCCTAGCCAAAAACATTCAGTACTTC.

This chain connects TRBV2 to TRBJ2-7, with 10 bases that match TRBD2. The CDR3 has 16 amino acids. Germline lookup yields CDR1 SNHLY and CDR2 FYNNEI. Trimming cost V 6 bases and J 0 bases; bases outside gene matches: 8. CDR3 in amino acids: CASRDILAGSSYEQYF. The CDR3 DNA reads TGTGCCAGCAGGGATATACTAGCGGGAAGCTCCTACGAGCAGTACTTC.

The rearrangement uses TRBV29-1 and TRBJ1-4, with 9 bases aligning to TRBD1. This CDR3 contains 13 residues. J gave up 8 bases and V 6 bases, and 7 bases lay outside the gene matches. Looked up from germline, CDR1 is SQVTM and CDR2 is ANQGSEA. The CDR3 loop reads CSVRDRVKEKLFF. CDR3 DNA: TGCAGCGTGAGGGACAGGGTCAAGGAAAAACTGTTTTTT.

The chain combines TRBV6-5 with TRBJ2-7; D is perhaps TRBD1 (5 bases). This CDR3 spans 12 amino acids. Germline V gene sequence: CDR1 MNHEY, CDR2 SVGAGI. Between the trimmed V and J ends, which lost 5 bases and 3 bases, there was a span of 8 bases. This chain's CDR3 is CASSIRDYEQYF. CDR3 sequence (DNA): TGTGCCAGCAGTATCAGGGACTACGAGCAGTACTTC.

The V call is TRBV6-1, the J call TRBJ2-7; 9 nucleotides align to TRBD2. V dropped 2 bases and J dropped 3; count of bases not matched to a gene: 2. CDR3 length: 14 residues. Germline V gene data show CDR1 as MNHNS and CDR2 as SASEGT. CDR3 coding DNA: TGTGCCAGCAGTGAAATTAGCGGGAGCTACGAGCAGTACTTC. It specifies CASSEISGSYEQYF.

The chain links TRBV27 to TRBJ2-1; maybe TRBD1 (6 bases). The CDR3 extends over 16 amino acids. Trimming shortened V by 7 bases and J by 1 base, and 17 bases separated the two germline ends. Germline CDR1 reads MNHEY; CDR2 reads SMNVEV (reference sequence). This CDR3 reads CASTKKQGFSYNEQFF. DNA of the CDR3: TGTGCCAGCACTAAAAAACAGGGATTTTCCTACAATGAGCAGTTCTTC.

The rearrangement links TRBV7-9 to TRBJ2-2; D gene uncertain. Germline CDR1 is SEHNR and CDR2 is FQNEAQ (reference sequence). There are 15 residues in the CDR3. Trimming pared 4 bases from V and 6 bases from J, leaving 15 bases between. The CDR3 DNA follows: TGTGCCAGCAGCTCCGAATCTAGAGTCTCCGGGGAGCTGTTTTTT. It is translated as CASSSESRVSGELFF.

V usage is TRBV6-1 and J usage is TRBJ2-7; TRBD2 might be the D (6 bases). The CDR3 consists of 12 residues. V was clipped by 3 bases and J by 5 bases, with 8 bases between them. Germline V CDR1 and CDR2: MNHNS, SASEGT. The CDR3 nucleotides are TGTGCCAGCAGTGACTCTAGCGACGAGCAGTACTTC. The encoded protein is CASSDSSDEQYF.

The CDR3 region is CASSIGRQGASEQYF. CDR3 in DNA: TGTGCCAGTAGTATAGGCCGACAGGGGGCCAGCGAGCAGTACTTC. The gene calls are TRBV19 and TRBJ2-7; 10 bases map to TRBD1. This CDR3 contains 15 residues. The germline V gene encodes CDR1 LNHDA and CDR2 SQIVND (reference sequence). V lost 1 base, J lost 6 bases, and 6 bases stayed unmatched.

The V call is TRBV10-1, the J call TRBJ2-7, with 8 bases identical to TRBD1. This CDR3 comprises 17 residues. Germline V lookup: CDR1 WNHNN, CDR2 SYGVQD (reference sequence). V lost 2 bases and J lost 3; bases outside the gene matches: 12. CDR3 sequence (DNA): TGCGCCAGCAGTGAGGAAGAGTGGACAGGGCGGGTCTACGAGCAGTACTTC. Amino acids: CASSEEEWTGRVYEQYF.

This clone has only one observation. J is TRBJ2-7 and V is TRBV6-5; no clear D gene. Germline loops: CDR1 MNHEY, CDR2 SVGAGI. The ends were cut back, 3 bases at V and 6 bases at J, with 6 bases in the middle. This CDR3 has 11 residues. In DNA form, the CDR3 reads TGTGCCAGCAGTTATACCGGCGAGCAGTACTTC. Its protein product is CASSYTGEQYF.

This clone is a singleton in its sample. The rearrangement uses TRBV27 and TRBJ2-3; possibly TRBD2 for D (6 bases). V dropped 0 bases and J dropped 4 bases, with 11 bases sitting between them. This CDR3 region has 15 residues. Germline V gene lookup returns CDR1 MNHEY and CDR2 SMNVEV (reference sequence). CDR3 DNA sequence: TGTGCCAGCAGTTTATCCCGCGGGGAGGCAGATACGCAGTATTTT. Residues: CASSLSRGEADTQYF.

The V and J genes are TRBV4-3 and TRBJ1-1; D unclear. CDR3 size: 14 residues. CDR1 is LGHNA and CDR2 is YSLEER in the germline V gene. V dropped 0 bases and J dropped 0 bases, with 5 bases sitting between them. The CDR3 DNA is TGCGCCAGCAGCCAAGATCGGATGAACACTGAAGCTTTCTTT. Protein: CASSQDRMNTEAFF.

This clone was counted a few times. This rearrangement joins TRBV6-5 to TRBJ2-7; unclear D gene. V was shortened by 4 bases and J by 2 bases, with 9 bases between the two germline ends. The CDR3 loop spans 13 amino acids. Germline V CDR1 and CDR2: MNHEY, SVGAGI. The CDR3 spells CASSFGPTYEQYF. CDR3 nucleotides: TGTGCCAGCAGTTTCGGGCCCACCTACGAGCAGTACTTC.

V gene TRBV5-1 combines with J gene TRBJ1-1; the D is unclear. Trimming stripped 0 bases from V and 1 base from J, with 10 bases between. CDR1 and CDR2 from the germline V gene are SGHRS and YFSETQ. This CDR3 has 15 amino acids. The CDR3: CASSLEGPGNTEAFF. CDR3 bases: TGCGCCAGCAGCTTGGAAGGTCCAGGGAACACTGAAGCTTTCTTT.

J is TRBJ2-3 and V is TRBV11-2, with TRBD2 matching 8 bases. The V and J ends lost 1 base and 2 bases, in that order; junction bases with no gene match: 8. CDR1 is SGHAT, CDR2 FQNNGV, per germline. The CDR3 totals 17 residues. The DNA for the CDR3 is TGTGCCAGCAGCTTAGTGGGTAAGCGGGAGCTCACAGATACGCAGTATTTT. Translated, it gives CASSLVGKRELTDTQYF.

CDR3 sequence: CASSPGLTHYEQYF. The CDR3, as DNA: TGTGCCAGTAGCCCGGGCCTTACACACTACGAGCAGTACTTC. This rearrangement joins TRBV19 to TRBJ2-7; D is unclear. This CDR3 is 14 amino acids long. Germline V lookup: CDR1 LNHDA, CDR2 SQIVND (reference sequence). The V end was cut by 6 bases, the J end by 3 bases, with 15 bases between.

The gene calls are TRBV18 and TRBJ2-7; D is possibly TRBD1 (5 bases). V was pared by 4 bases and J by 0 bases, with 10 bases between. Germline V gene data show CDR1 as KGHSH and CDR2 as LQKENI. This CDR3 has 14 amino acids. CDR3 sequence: CASSQGPSSYEQYF. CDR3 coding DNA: TGTGCCAGCTCACAGGGGCCTAGCTCCTACGAGCAGTACTTC.

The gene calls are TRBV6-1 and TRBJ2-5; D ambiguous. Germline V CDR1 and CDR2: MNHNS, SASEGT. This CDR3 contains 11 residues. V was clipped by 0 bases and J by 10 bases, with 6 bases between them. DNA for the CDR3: TGTGCCAGCAGTGAAGCGCGGTTCCAGTACTTC. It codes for CASSEARFQYF.

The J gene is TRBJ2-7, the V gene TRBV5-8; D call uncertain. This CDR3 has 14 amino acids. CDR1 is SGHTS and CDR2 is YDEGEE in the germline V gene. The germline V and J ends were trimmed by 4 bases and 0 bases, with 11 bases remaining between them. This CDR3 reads CASSPSDFSYEQYF. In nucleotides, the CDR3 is TGTGCCAGCAGCCCGTCCGATTTCTCCTACGAGCAGTACTTC.

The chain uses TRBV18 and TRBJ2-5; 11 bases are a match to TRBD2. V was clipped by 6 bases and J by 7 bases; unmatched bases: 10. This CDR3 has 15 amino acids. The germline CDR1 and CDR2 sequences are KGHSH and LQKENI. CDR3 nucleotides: TGTGCCAGCTCTTCGGGACTAGCGGCTATGGGGACCCAGTACTTC. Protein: CASSSGLAAMGTQYF.

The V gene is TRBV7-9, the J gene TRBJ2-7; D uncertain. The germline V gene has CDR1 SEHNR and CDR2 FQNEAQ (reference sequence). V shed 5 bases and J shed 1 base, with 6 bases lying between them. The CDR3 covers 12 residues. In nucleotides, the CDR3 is TGTGCCAGCAGCCGATCGTCCTACGAGCAGTACTTC. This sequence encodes CASSRSSYEQYF.

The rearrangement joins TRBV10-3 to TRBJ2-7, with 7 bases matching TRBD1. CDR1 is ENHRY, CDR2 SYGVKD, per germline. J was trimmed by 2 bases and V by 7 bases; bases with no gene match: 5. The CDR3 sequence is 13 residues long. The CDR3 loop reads CAIMRDSTYEQYF. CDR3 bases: TGTGCCATCATGAGGGACAGCACCTACGAGCAGTACTTC.

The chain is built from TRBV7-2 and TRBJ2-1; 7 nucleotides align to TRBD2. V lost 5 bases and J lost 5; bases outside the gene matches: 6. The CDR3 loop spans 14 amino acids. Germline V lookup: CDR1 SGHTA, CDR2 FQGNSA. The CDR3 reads CASSPREVNNEQFF. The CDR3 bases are TGTGCCAGCAGCCCCCGGGAGGTTAACAATGAGCAGTTCTTC.

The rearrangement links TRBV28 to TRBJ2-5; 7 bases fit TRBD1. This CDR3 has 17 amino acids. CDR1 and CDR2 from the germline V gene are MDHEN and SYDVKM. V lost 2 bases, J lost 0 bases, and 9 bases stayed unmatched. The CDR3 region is CASSLIVGTAYQETQYF. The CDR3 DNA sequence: TGTGCCAGCAGTTTAATTGTGGGGACAGCGTACCAAGAGACCCAGTACTTC.

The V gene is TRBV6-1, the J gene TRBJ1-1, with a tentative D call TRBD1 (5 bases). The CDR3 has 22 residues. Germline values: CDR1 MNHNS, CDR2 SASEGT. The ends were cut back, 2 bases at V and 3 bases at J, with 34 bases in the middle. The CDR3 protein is CASSENPSGVVTRTSSDTEAFF. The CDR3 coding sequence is TGTGCCAGCAGTGAAAATCCATCGGGCGTCGTGACCCGGACATCCTCCGACACTGAAGCTTTCTTT.

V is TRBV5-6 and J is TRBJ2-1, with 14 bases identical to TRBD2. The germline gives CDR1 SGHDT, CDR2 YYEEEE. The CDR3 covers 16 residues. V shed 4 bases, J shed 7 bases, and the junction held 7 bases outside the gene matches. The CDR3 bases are TGTGCCAGCAGCCCAGGACTAGCGGGAGGTTGGAATGAGCAGTTCTTC. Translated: CASSPGLAGGWNEQFF.